A selection of T cell receptor beta chains follows, all from one sample in a study of beta chain features in type 1 diabetes. Profiling relied on immunoSEQ multiplex PCR, and the TCRdb table lists in-frame clones only, not all of them. Of about 370,000 clones listed, 8.5% to 10% are singletons. Sequencing was done on a sample of central memory CD4+ T cells from blood. The receptors shown here come from a young man with type 1 diabetes. CDR3s include the opening cysteine and the closing phenylalanine or tryptophan. Fields, in order: CDR3 protein, CDR3 DNA, D gene, J gene, clone size, V gene. The D gene is left open where the match is weak. Clone size is not always given. Where it is, it says once, few, many or a class for expanded clones.

CDR3: CASSFRPGTGVYEQYF
DNA: TGTGCCAGCAGCTTCCGCCCCGGGACAGGGGTCTACGAGCAGTACTTC
D: TRBD1
J: TRBJ2-7
size: few
V: TRBV5-5

CDR3: CSVIPGDYEQYF
DNA: TGCAGCGTCATTCCGGGAGACTACGAGCAGTACTTC
D: -
J: TRBJ2-7
size: -
V: TRBV29-1

CDR3: CASSLIQVNTEAFF
DNA: TGTGCCAGCAGTTTGATACAGGTTAACACTGAAGCTTTCTTT
D: -
J: TRBJ1-1
size: -
V: TRBV28

CDR3: CASSFPTANTEAFF
DNA: TGTGCCAGCAGCTTCCCGACAGCGAACACTGAAGCTTTCTTT
D: -
J: TRBJ1-1
size: few
V: TRBV13

CDR3: CASSSYRGLYNSPLHF
DNA: TGTGCCAGCAGTTCATACAGGGGCCTGTATAATTCACCCCTCCACTTT
D: TRBD1
J: TRBJ1-6
size: few
V: TRBV28

CDR3: CASSLGQSYNEQFF
DNA: TGTGCCAGTAGTTTAGGGCAATCCTACAATGAGCAGTTCTTC
D: -
J: TRBJ2-1
size: -
V: TRBV19

CDR3: CAWGLAGVRTGELFF
DNA: TGTGCCTGGGGACTAGCGGGAGTCCGGACCGGGGAGCTGTTTTTT
D: TRBD2
J: TRBJ2-2
size: few
V: TRBV30

CDR3: CASSLEGSTEAFF
DNA: TGCGCCAGCAGCTTGGAAGGGTCCACTGAAGCTTTCTTT
D: -
J: TRBJ1-1
size: few
V: TRBV5-1

CDR3: CATSRDLPGGRAETQYF
DNA: TGTGCCACCAGCAGAGATCTTCCAGGAGGCAGGGCAGAGACCCAGTACTTC
D: -
J: TRBJ2-5
size: -
V: TRBV15

CDR3: CASSLDRGADTQYF
DNA: TGTGCCAGCTCACTCGACAGGGGAGCAGATACGCAGTATTTT
D: TRBD1
J: TRBJ2-3
size: few
V: TRBV18

CDR3: CASSSQPEQFF
DNA: TGTGCCAGCAGCTCTCAGCCTGAGCAGTTCTTC
D: -
J: TRBJ2-1
size: many
V: TRBV11-2

CDR3: CSVQTLGEAFF
DNA: TGCAGCGTTCAGACTTTGGGTGAAGCTTTCTTT
D: -
J: TRBJ1-1
size: few
V: TRBV29-1

CDR3: CASSIAGMSSYNEQFF
DNA: TGTGCCAGTAGTATAGCTGGGATGAGCTCCTACAATGAGCAGTTCTTC
D: -
J: TRBJ2-1
size: -
V: TRBV19

CDR3: CASSQDSQANTGELFF
DNA: TGCGCCAGCAGCCAAGATTCCCAGGCGAACACCGGGGAGCTGTTTTTT
D: -
J: TRBJ2-2
size: -
V: TRBV4-3

CDR3: CAWTSDILSNQPQHF
DNA: TGTGCCTGGACAAGTGACATTCTTAGCAATCAGCCCCAGCATTTT
D: -
J: TRBJ1-5
size: many
V: TRBV30

CDR3: CASSSGVYTEAFF
DNA: TGTGCCAGCAGCTCTGGCGTGTACACTGAAGCTTTCTTT
D: -
J: TRBJ1-1
size: few
V: TRBV11-2

CDR3: CSVGGTGNQPQHF
DNA: TGCAGCGTTGGAGGTACAGGCAATCAGCCCCAGCATTTT
D: -
J: TRBJ1-5
size: many
V: TRBV29-1

CDR3: CASSQGTVNNYGYTF
DNA: TGCGCCAGCAGCCAGGGGACAGTGAATAACTATGGCTACACCTTC
D: TRBD1
J: TRBJ1-2
size: few
V: TRBV4-1

CDR3: CASSVEGGGSSYEQYF
DNA: TGTGCCAGCAGCGTAGAGGGGGGCGGGAGTTCCTACGAGCAGTACTTC
D: -
J: TRBJ2-7
size: -
V: TRBV9

CDR3: CASSEGGRTEAFF
DNA: TGTGCCAGCAGTGAAGGGGGCCGGACTGAAGCTTTCTTT
D: -
J: TRBJ1-1
size: -
V: TRBV25-1

CDR3: CASSLDDYPSTDTQYF
DNA: TGTGCCAGCAGCTTAGACGACTACCCCAGCACAGATACGCAGTATTTT
D: -
J: TRBJ2-3
size: -
V: TRBV28

CDR3: CASSFGSRNTIYF
DNA: TGTGCCAGCAGCTTTGGGTCGAGAAACACCATATATTTT
D: -
J: TRBJ1-3
size: -
V: TRBV7-2

CDR3: CASSYPSGGEAFF
DNA: TGTGCCAGCAGTTACCCAAGTGGGGGGGAAGCTTTCTTT
D: -
J: TRBJ1-1
size: -
V: TRBV6-5

CDR3: CAISRGDVEQYF
DNA: TGTGCCATCAGCCGGGGGGACGTCGAGCAGTACTTC
D: TRBD2
J: TRBJ2-7
size: few
V: TRBV10-3

CDR3: CSGHRGPGETQYF
DNA: TGCAGCGGCCACAGGGGCCCCGGGGAGACCCAGTACTTC
D: TRBD1
J: TRBJ2-5
size: few
V: TRBV29-1

CDR3: CASTSQLDSSYEQYF
DNA: TGTGCCAGTACCAGCCAACTGGATAGCTCCTACGAGCAGTACTTC
D: -
J: TRBJ2-7
size: -
V: TRBV19

CDR3: CASSEAGWGSIQPQHF
DNA: TGTGCCAGCAGTGAAGCGGGGTGGGGGAGCATTCAGCCCCAGCATTTT
D: -
J: TRBJ1-5
size: few
V: TRBV6-1

CDR3: CASSVGQGAAGANVLTF
DNA: TGTGCCAGCAGCGTAGGACAGGGGGCAGCTGGGGCCAACGTCCTGACTTTC
D: TRBD1
J: TRBJ2-6
size: few
V: TRBV9

CDR3: CASSLPRTGGSYEQYF
DNA: TGTGCCAGCAGCTTACCTAGAACAGGGGGCTCCTACGAGCAGTACTTC
D: TRBD1
J: TRBJ2-7
size: many
V: TRBV11-2

CDR3: CASSFQADTQYF
DNA: TGTGCCAGCAGCTTTCAGGCAGATACGCAGTATTTT
D: -
J: TRBJ2-3
size: -
V: TRBV7-9

CDR3: CASSLFRNEQFF
DNA: TGTGCCAGCAGTTTATTCCGGAATGAGCAGTTCTTC
D: -
J: TRBJ2-1
size: many
V: TRBV28

CDR3: CAWMGQGHNQPQHF
DNA: TGTGCCTGGATGGGACAGGGGCACAATCAGCCCCAGCATTTT
D: TRBD1
J: TRBJ1-5
size: -
V: TRBV30

CDR3: CASSVGSSFTDTQYF
DNA: TGTGCCAGCAGCGTAGGGTCCTCTTTCACAGATACGCAGTATTTT
D: -
J: TRBJ2-3
size: -
V: TRBV9

CDR3: CASSHGQLGYTF
DNA: TGTGCCAGCAGCCATGGACAACTTGGCTACACCTTC
D: -
J: TRBJ1-2
size: -
V: TRBV7-2

CDR3: CASSENGNTIYF
DNA: TGTGCCAGCAGTGAAAACGGAAACACCATATATTTT
D: -
J: TRBJ1-3
size: many
V: TRBV2

CDR3: CASSGPGAYGYTF
DNA: TGTGCCAGCAGCGGTCCGGGGGCCTATGGCTACACCTTC
D: -
J: TRBJ1-2
size: -
V: TRBV7-3

CDR3: CASSSSGQANTEAFF
DNA: TGTGCCAGCAGCTCGTCGGGACAGGCGAACACTGAAGCTTTCTTT
D: TRBD1
J: TRBJ1-1
size: many
V: TRBV5-4

CDR3: CASSVSPYMGEQYF
DNA: TGTGCCAGCAGCGTCTCTCCATATATGGGGGAGCAGTACTTC
D: -
J: TRBJ2-7
size: -
V: TRBV9

CDR3: CAIGVSQETQYF
DNA: TGTGCCATCGGTGTCAGCCAAGAGACCCAGTACTTC
D: -
J: TRBJ2-5
size: many
V: TRBV10-3

CDR3: CAWSVRPGTGNTIYF
DNA: TGTGCCTGGAGTGTACGGCCGGGTACGGGAAACACCATATATTTT
D: -
J: TRBJ1-3
size: few
V: TRBV30

CDR3: CASSVEAGLYNEQFF
DNA: TGTGCCAGCAGCGTAGAGGCGGGCCTATACAATGAGCAGTTCTTC
D: -
J: TRBJ2-1
size: few
V: TRBV9

CDR3: CSVGQGTVEQYF
DNA: TGCAGCGTTGGACAGGGGACCGTCGAGCAGTACTTC
D: TRBD1
J: TRBJ2-7
size: -
V: TRBV29-1

CDR3: CASSQGREQNGELFF
DNA: TGCGCCAGCAGCCAAGGGCGGGAGCAAAACGGGGAGCTGTTTTTT
D: TRBD2
J: TRBJ2-2
size: -
V: TRBV4-3

CDR3: CASSLGQTNEKLFF
DNA: TGTGCCAGCAGCCTAGGACAGACAAATGAAAAACTGTTTTTT
D: -
J: TRBJ1-4
size: many
V: TRBV5-4

CDR3: CASTLGLVSGGELFF
DNA: TGCGCCAGCACGTTGGGACTAGTGAGTGGCGGGGAGCTGTTTTTT
D: TRBD2
J: TRBJ2-2
size: -
V: TRBV10-1

CDR3: CASSQETSWDNEQFF
DNA: TGTGCCAGCAGCCAAGAGACTAGCTGGGACAATGAGCAGTTCTTC
D: TRBD2
J: TRBJ2-1
size: -
V: TRBV5-4

CDR3: CASSVERVVGTGSYNEQFF
DNA: TGTGCCAGCAGCGTAGAAAGAGTAGTGGGGACAGGGTCCTACAATGAGCAGTTCTTC
D: TRBD1
J: TRBJ2-1
size: many
V: TRBV9

CDR3: CASSLAGFQETQYF
DNA: TGTGCCAGCAGCTTGGCTGGATTTCAAGAGACCCAGTACTTC
D: -
J: TRBJ2-5
size: -
V: TRBV5-6